This TCR beta chain was found in a study of monozygotic twins with inflammatory bowel disease. No DNA is given; TCRdb re-called the 5' RACE reads and lists each CDR3 protein once. Recorded for this sample: tens of thousands of distinct CDR3 sequences. The CDR3 extends over 14 amino acids. Germline values: CDR1 MNHNY, CDR2 SVGAGI (reference sequence). The chain employs TRBV6-6 and TRBJ1-6. Sequencing was performed on blood. The sequence came from a human donor with ulcerative colitis or Crohn's disease, or a healthy co-twin of an affected twin (not recorded which). The CDR3 is CASSSAEKGSPLHF.